The 20 T cell receptor beta chains in this list originate from one sample, sequenced in a study of T-cell memory formation after mild COVID-19. TCRdb re-derived calls from the 5' RACE reads in MiXCR, one entry per CDR3 protein. This sample has 300,000 to 400,000 distinct CDR3 sequences; 10% to 15% occur once, and the top ten carry over 20%. Material for sequencing was PBMCs or a T cell subset sorted from them (not recorded which). The receptor source for this set is a man aged 18 to 30 who had mild COVID-19 (a few samples of this study predate the infection). Cell type and time point are not known.

This clonotype was picked up a small number of times. This chain joins TRBV4-2 and TRBJ1-1; 7 bases match TRBD1. Germline lookup yields CDR1 LGHNA and CDR2 YNFKEQ. Germline trimming cut 4 bases from V and 5 bases from J; bases unmatched to any gene: 10. This CDR3 is built from 15 residues. The CDR3 sequence is CASSRRDRQYTEAFF. The CDR3 DNA reads TGTGCCAGCAGCCGACGGGACAGACAGTATACTGAAGCTTTCTTT.

This chain uses TRBV19 with TRBJ2-7; TRBD1 agrees at 7 bases. Germline V lookup: CDR1 LNHDA, CDR2 SQIVND (reference sequence). This CDR3 spans 13 amino acids. V trimming: 5 bases; J trimming: 3 bases; junction bases outside the gene matches: 4. Here the CDR3 reads CASSVQGNYEQYF. The CDR3 nucleotides are TGTGCCAGTAGTGTACAGGGGAACTACGAGCAGTACTTC. Filled out from reference TRBV19 and TRBJ2-7, the complete variable domain reads DGGITQSPKYLFRKEGQNVTLSCEQNLNHDAMYWYRQDPGQGLRLIYYSQIVNDFQKGDIAEGYSVSREKKESFPLTVTSAQKNPTAFYLCASSVQGNYEQYFGPGTRLTVT.

The chain is built from TRBV27 and TRBJ2-1; 9 nucleotides agree with TRBD2. Germline assignment: CDR1 MNHEY and CDR2 SMNVEV (reference sequence). V lost 6 bases, J lost 8 bases, and 17 bases stayed unmatched. CDR3 length: 17 residues. CDR3 loop: CASSFPGGGATGHEQFF. For the CDR3, the DNA is TGTGCCAGCAGCTTCCCGGGCGGGGGGGCTACCGGCCATGAGCAGTTCTTC.

The chain carries TRBV6-2 or TRBV6-3 and TRBJ2-7, with TRBD2 identical over 8 bases. The germline gives CDR1 MNHEY, CDR2 SVGEGT. CDR3 length equals 15 residues. Unmatched junction bases numbered 9, after V lost 2 bases and J lost 6 bases. CDR3 nucleotide sequence: TGTGCCAGCAGTTACCCCGCGGGGGGACCCGGCGAGCAGTACTTC. Protein product: CASSYPAGGPGEQYF.

This clonotype was seen ten or more times. This sequence joins TRBV11-2 and TRBJ1-2; the match to TRBD1 covers 7 bases. V shed 5 bases, J shed 3 bases, and the junction held 12 bases outside the gene matches. Germline loops: CDR1 SGHAT, CDR2 FQNNGV. The CDR3 consists of 16 residues. The CDR3 nucleotides are TGTGCCAGCAGCGCCAAGACAGGGATCGACGACTATGGCTACACCTTC. This codes for CASSAKTGIDDYGYTF.

The chain couples TRBV9 to TRBJ2-1; D gene unclear. This CDR3 spans 13 amino acids. V was cut by 3 bases and J by 8 bases, with 12 bases left in between. Germline V lookup: CDR1 SGDLS, CDR2 YYNGEE. CDR3 bases: TGTGCCAGCAGCGGGCGGCCGGGCGATGAGCAGTTCTTC. Its translation: CASSGRPGDEQFF.

V gene TRBV7-2 combines with J gene TRBJ2-1; 11 bases fit TRBD2. The germline V gene has CDR1 SGHTA and CDR2 FQGNSA. This CDR3 spans 15 amino acids. Trimming removed 3 bases from V and 9 bases from J; junction bases left unmatched: 7. As DNA, the CDR3 is TGTGCCAGCAGCTTTAGCGGGGGGGCCTTGGGTGAGCAGTTCTTC. It yields the protein CASSFSGGALGEQFF.

V is TRBV7-9 and J is TRBJ1-2; weak D call: TRBD1 (6 bases). In germline, CDR1 is SEHNR, CDR2 FQNEAQ (reference sequence). The CDR3 spans 15 residues. Trimming stripped 0 bases from V and 0 bases from J, with 8 bases between. The CDR3 bases are TGTGCCAGCAGCTTAGCGGGACACTCTAACTATGGCTACACCTTC. Its translation: CASSLAGHSNYGYTF.

This clonotype has just a few counts. Written as DNA, the CDR3 is TGTGCCAGCAGACGTGCCGACAGAAACACCGGGGAGCTGTTTTTT. This gives the protein CASRRADRNTGELFF. V is TRBV6-5 and J is TRBJ2-2; tentatively, D is TRBD1 (5 bases). V lost 6 bases to trimming and J lost 2 bases, with 13 bases between them. This CDR3 is 15 amino acids long. Germline assignment: CDR1 MNHEY and CDR2 SVGAGI.

This clonotype was detected ten times or more. The V call is TRBV4-3, the J call TRBJ2-1; D ambiguous. The V and J ends lost 1 base and 5 bases respectively, with 9 bases between them. This CDR3 is built from 14 residues. Germline CDR1 is LGHNA and CDR2 is YSLEER. The CDR3 coding sequence is TGCGCCAGCAGCCAAGGTATCCCCAACAATGAGCAGTTCTTC. Translated, it gives CASSQGIPNNEQFF.

This clonotype was found many times. This rearrangement joins TRBV2 to TRBJ2-3; 7 bases are shared with TRBD2. In germline, CDR1 is SNHLY, CDR2 FYNNEI. V was clipped by 8 bases and J by 4 bases; unmatched bases: 3. The CDR3 has 12 residues. The CDR3 reads CASRRGADTQYF. In nucleotides, the CDR3 is TGTGCCAGCCGCCGGGGGGCAGATACGCAGTATTTT.

The gene calls are TRBV27 and TRBJ2-7; D remains unclear. CDR3 length equals 14 residues. V was cut by 8 bases and J by 0 bases, with 14 bases left in between. CDR1 is MNHEY and CDR2 is SMNVEV in the germline V gene (reference sequence). Here the CDR3 DNA reads TGTGCCAGCTCCCTTTTAACGGGCTCCTACGAGCAGTACTTC. Amino acids: CASSLLTGSYEQYF.

Written as DNA, the CDR3 is TGCGCCAGCAGCCAGATTTCGGGGGGTACAGATACGCAGTATTTT. Its translation: CASSQISGGTDTQYF. The V and J genes are TRBV5-1 and TRBJ2-3, with 7 bases lining up with TRBD2. V trimming: 4 bases; J trimming: 3 bases; junction bases outside the gene matches: 8. Germline V gene lookup returns CDR1 SGHRS and CDR2 YFSETQ. The CDR3 covers 15 residues.

J is TRBJ1-3 and V is TRBV12-3 or TRBV12-4, with 7 nucleotides matching TRBD1. The CDR3 is made up of 17 amino acids. The J segment lost 7 bases and the V segment lost 5 bases, leaving 17 bases of the junction unmatched. The CDR3 loop is CASSNRQGGIFGNTIYF. In nucleotides, the CDR3 is TGTGCCAGCAGTAACCGACAGGGAGGGATCTTCGGGAACACCATATATTTT.

This chain connects TRBV29-1 to TRBJ1-1; D is undetermined. The CDR3 is made up of 10 amino acids. CDR1 is SQVTM and CDR2 is ANQGSEA in the germline V gene. The V end was cut by 6 bases, the J end by 5 bases, with 7 bases between. CDR3 loop: CSVRGTEAFF. For the CDR3, the DNA is TGCAGCGTACGGGGAACTGAAGCTTTCTTT.

The V and J genes are TRBV3-1 and TRBJ2-1; 10 nucleotides match TRBD2. V dropped 1 base and J dropped 10; count of bases not matched to a gene: 13. This CDR3 has 17 amino acids. CDR1 and CDR2 from the germline V gene are LGHDT and YNNKEL (reference sequence). As DNA, the CDR3 is TGTGCCAGCAGCCAAGGGCGAGGGAGCGGGGGGGCGCAAGAGCAGTTCTTC. This encodes CASSQGRGSGGAQEQFF.

This clonotype was observed many times. The CDR3: CASSRKTEAFF. The CDR3 region has the DNA TGTGCCAGCAGTAGAAAGACTGAAGCTTTCTTT. This chain uses TRBV12-3 or TRBV12-4 with TRBJ1-1; D gene uncertain. The CDR3 covers 11 residues. V shed 5 bases and J shed 5 bases, with 6 bases lying between them.

This clonotype was observed a handful of times. The rearrangement joins TRBV27 to TRBJ2-2; D possibly uses TRBD1 or TRBD2 (5 bases each). CDR1 and CDR2 (germline): MNHEY, SMNVEV (reference sequence). This CDR3 spans 15 amino acids. Trimming shortened V by 9 bases and J by 0 bases, and 14 bases separated the two germline ends. The CDR3 is CARDLGTANTGELFF. CDR3 in DNA: TGTGCCAGAGATTTGGGGACCGCGAACACCGGGGAGCTGTTTTTT.

V is TRBV11-2 and J is TRBJ2-2; 9 nucleotides line up with TRBD1. This CDR3 is 17 amino acids long. The germline CDR1 and CDR2 sequences are SGHAT and FQNNGV. Trimming removed 2 bases from V and 2 bases from J; junction bases left unmatched: 6. The chain's CDR3 is CASSLTGGRDNTGELFF. CDR3 nucleotides: TGTGCCAGCAGCTTAACAGGGGGCCGCGATAACACCGGGGAGCTGTTTTTT.

The chain recombines TRBV4-2 with TRBJ2-1; TRBD2 aligns across 11 bases. V lost 1 base and J lost 5; bases outside the gene matches: 7. CDR1 LGHNA and CDR2 YNFKEQ come from the germline V gene. The CDR3 runs 17 residues. This CDR3 reads CASSQAGLAVGHNEQFF. The CDR3 coding sequence is TGTGCCAGCAGCCAAGCGGGACTAGCGGTGGGGCACAATGAGCAGTTCTTC.